This TCR beta chain was profiled in a study of cytomegalovirus exposure and HLA in healthy donors. This clone was observed a handful of times. PCR used 60 Vbeta primers and 13 Jbeta primers. Some clones are missing from TCRdb's copy, which holds only in-frame ones; the method was immunoSEQ multiplex PCR. The table shows about 110,000 clones, with about four fifths occurring only once. The V gene's germline CDR1 is LNHNV and CDR2 YYDKDF (reference sequence). Trimming cost V 2 bases and J 2 bases; bases outside gene matches: 5. The length of the CDR3 is 15 residues. This rearrangement joins TRBV15 to TRBJ1-1, with 7 nucleotides matching TRBD1. Material: PBMCs. The receptor was derived from a young man in good health and CMV-seropositive. The CDR3 here is CATSRSRDSNTEAFF. As DNA, the CDR3 is TGTGCCACCAGCAGAAGCAGGGACAGTAACACTGAAGCTTTCTTT.